The T cell receptor (beta chain) under discussion was sequenced for a study of T-cell memory formation after mild COVID-19. TCRdb used MiXCR to reprocess the 5' RACE reads, holding one entry per CDR3 protein. The data show some 300,000 distinct CDR3 sequences, 20% to 25% seen once. The V and J ends lost 0 bases and 10 bases respectively, with 7 bases between them. CDR3 length: 12 amino acids. Germline loops: CDR1 MNHNY, CDR2 SVGAGI (reference sequence). This receptor was taken from a man between 18 and 29 years old who had mild COVID-19 (a few samples of this study predate the infection). Cell type and time point are not known. The specimen was PBMCs or a T cell subset sorted from them (not recorded which). J is TRBJ2-1 and V is TRBV6-6; D not certain. CDR3 protein: CASSYSPGEQFF. CDR3 coding DNA: TGTGCCAGCAGTTACTCGCCCGGGGAGCAGTTCTTC.